This T cell receptor beta chain came from a study of CD8 T cells in ankylosing spondylitis. This clonotype was detected many times. Its antigen is currently unknown. This CDR3 is built from 13 residues. Germline CDR1 reads LNHDA; CDR2 reads SQIVND (reference sequence). Trimming cost V 6 bases and J 0 bases, with 8 bases left between them. General study points: The study identified a TCR beta motif of roughly eight highly homologous variants that appeared characteristic of ankylosing spondylitis blood. Earlier studies detected some motif variants in reactive arthritis synovial fluid and blood. The clones that were linked to disease were reported to be significantly enriched in matched synovial fluid samples from ankylosing spondylitis patients.

Quantitative 5'-RACE with molecular barcodes produced the TCR beta libraries. TCRdb reprocessed the 5' RACE reads via MiXCR and lists one record per CDR3 protein. The repertoire holds some 400,000 distinct CDR3 sequences, with approximately 20% as singletons. This receptor was identified in a male donor with ankylosing spondylitis. The source material was blood, either unsorted or a sorted T cell fraction (not recorded which). The rearrangement links TRBV19 to TRBJ1-1, with a weak D call TRBD1 (6 bases). CDR3 nucleotide sequence: TGTGCCAGTAGCGGACAGTTGAACACTGAAGCTTTCTTT. As protein: CASSGQLNTEAFF.